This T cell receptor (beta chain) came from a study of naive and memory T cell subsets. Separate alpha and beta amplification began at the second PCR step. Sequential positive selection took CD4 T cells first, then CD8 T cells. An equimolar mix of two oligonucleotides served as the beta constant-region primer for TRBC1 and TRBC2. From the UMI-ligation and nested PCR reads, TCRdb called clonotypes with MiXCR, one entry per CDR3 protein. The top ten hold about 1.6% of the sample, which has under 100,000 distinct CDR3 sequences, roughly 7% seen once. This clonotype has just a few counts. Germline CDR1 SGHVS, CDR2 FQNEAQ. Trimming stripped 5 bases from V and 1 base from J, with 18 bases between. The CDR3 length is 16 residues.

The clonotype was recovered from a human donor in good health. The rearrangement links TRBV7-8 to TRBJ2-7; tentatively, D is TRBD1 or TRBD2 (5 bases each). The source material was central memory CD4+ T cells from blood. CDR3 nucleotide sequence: TGTGCCAGCAGCCCGAGTGCCGGGACCGCTTCCTACGAGCAGTACTTC. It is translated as CASSPSAGTASYEQYF.